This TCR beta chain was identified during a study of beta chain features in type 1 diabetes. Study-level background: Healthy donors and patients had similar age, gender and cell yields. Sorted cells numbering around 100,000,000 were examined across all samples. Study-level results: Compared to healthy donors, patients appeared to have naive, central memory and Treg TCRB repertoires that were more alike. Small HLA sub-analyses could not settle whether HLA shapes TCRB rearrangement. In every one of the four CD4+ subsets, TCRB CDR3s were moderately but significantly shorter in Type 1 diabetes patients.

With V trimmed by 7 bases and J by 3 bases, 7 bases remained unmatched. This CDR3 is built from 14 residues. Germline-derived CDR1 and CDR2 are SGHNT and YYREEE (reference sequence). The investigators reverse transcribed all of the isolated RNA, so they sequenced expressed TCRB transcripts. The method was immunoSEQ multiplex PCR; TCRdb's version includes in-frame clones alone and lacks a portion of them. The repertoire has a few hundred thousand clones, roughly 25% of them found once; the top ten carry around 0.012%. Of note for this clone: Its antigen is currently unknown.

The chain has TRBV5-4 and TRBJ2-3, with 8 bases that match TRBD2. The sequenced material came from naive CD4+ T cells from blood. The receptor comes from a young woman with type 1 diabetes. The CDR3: CASFEAGATDTQYF. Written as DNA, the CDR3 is TGTGCCAGCTTTGAAGCGGGAGCGACAGATACGCAGTATTTT.